The next 20 T cell receptor beta chains were all read from a single sample in a study of post-analysis software for immune sequencing data. General study points: Four or five TRBV segments, including TRBV5-6, TRBV5-1 and TRBV20-1, were more frequent in patients than controls.

Included in the TCR beta cDNA libraries were unique molecular identifiers. TCRdb reprocessed the PCR reads via MiXCR and lists one record per CDR3 protein. The table records approximately 660,000 distinct CDR3 sequences, roughly three fifths of them present only once. These receptors' antigens are unknown. Sequencing input: blood. The receptors originated from a girl aged 2-10 years with multiple sclerosis.

The V gene is TRBV5-4, the J gene TRBJ2-5; possibly TRBD1 or TRBD2 for D (5 bases each). The V and J ends lost 5 bases and 6 bases respectively, with 17 bases between them. Germline-derived CDR1 and CDR2 are SGHNT and YYREEE (reference sequence). The CDR3 length is 14 residues. The CDR3 nucleotides read TGTGCCAGCAGTCTCCAAGAGGGGCCCAAGACCCAGTACTTC. This sequence encodes CASSLQEGPKTQYF.

The V call is TRBV12-3 or TRBV12-4, the J call TRBJ2-7, with 10 bases aligning to TRBD2. V shed 1 base, J shed 5 bases, and the junction held 8 bases outside the gene matches. This CDR3 has 16 residues. CDR3 protein: CASSLVTSGGVHEQYF. DNA for the CDR3: TGTGCCAGCAGTTTAGTGACGAGCGGGGGGGTCCACGAGCAGTACTTC.

A remark on this clonotype: One end of the junction is discordant with germline, which a read error may explain. The chain uses TRBV20-1 and TRBJ2-7; weak D call: TRBD2 (5 bases). CDR3 length: 16 amino acids. The germline gives CDR1 DFQATT, CDR2 SNEGSKA (reference sequence). This chain's CDR3 is CSARAPRGESSYEQYF. The DNA for the CDR3 is TGCAGTGCTAGAGCCCCCCGGGGAGAGAGCTCCTATGAGCAGTACTTC.

This clonotype was counted a few times. The chain combines TRBV29-1 with TRBJ2-1, with D unresolved. The CDR3 runs to 10 residues. Trimming removed 8 bases from V and 8 bases from J, with 10 bases in between. Germline V gene lookup returns CDR1 SQVTM and CDR2 ANQGSEA. The CDR3 region has the DNA TGCAGCACGAATCCGGATGAGCAGTTCTTC. The encoded protein is CSTNPDEQFF.

This CDR3 is CASSPRRPKETQYF. The CDR3 DNA sequence: TGTGCCAGCAGTCCGAGACGGCCTAAAGAGACCCAGTACTTC. The V gene is TRBV28, the J gene TRBJ2-5; D ambiguous. CDR3 length: 14 amino acids. The germline V and J ends were trimmed by 5 bases and 3 bases, with 13 bases remaining between them. Germline V lookup: CDR1 MDHEN, CDR2 SYDVKM.

A note on this clonotype: Mismatch with germline at one junction end may stem from a read error. This chain joins TRBV12-3 or TRBV12-4 and TRBJ2-5, with a possible D match to TRBD2 (5 bases). The CDR3 runs to 13 residues. The CDR3 region is CAGSLREQETQYF. CDR3 DNA sequence: TGTGCCGGCAGTTTAAGGGAGCAAGAGACCCAGTACTTC.

This clonotype was picked up a small number of times. This rearrangement joins TRBV6-5 to TRBJ1-2; no clear D gene. The V and J ends lost 5 bases and 6 bases respectively, with 13 bases between them. Per the germline V gene, CDR1 is MNHEY and CDR2 is SVGAGI. The CDR3 contains 13 residues. The CDR3 is CASSRGPGDGYTF. Here the CDR3 DNA reads TGTGCCAGCAGTCGAGGCCCTGGGGATGGCTACACCTTC.

Remarks on this clonotype: One end of the junction fails to match germline, which may point to a read error. This sequence joins TRBV5-1 and TRBJ1-1, with unresolved D. CDR1 and CDR2 (germline): SGHRS, YFSETQ. The CDR3 consists of 14 residues. The DNA of the CDR3 is TGCACCAGCAGAGTGACCGACGGACCCACTGAAGCTTTCTTT. This gives the protein CTSRVTDGPTEAFF.

The chain links TRBV5-5 to TRBJ2-7, with 9 bases aligning to TRBD2. Near its end, the DNA agrees better with TRBJ2-5, so the J call may be wrong. The germline V gene encodes CDR1 SGHKS and CDR2 YYEKEE (reference sequence). The CDR3 extends over 16 amino acids. The DNA of the CDR3 is TGTGCCAGCAGCTCTTTAGCGGGAGCGGTTGAAGAGACCCAGTACTTC. Translation: CASSSLAGAVEETQYF.

V gene TRBV6-6 combines with J gene TRBJ2-5; D unresolved. The CDR3 loop spans 13 amino acids. V was trimmed by 7 bases and J by 5 bases, leaving 14 bases between them. From germline, CDR1 is MNHNY and CDR2 SVGAGI (reference sequence). For the CDR3, the DNA is TGTGCCAGCACCGTGGACGGACGGGAGACCCAGTACTTC. Protein sequence: CASTVDGRETQYF.

The chain carries TRBV2 and TRBJ2-2; 8 bases line up with TRBD1. Trimming at V came to 6 bases and at J to 0 bases, leaving 6 bases not matched to a gene. CDR1 and CDR2 from the germline V gene are SNHLY and FYNNEI. The CDR3 has 16 amino acids. In nucleotides, the CDR3 is TGTGCCAGCAGGACAGGGGCCCTTACGAACACCGGGGAGCTGTTTTTT. Protein product: CASRTGALTNTGELFF.

The V call is TRBV6-6, the J call TRBJ2-7; 7 bases are shared with TRBD2. This CDR3 has 14 amino acids. Germline-derived CDR1 and CDR2 are MNHNY and SVGAGI (reference sequence). The J segment lost 3 bases and the V segment lost 6 bases, leaving 8 bases of the junction unmatched. CDR3 bases: TGTGCCAGCAGGGTGGGAGGGTCCGTCTACGAGCAGTACTTC. Amino acid sequence: CASRVGGSVYEQYF.

V usage is TRBV4-2 and J usage is TRBJ2-7; no definite D call. The J call is doubtful: the DNA matches TRBJ2-5 better. CDR3 length: 13 amino acids. CDR1 and CDR2 (germline): LGHNA, YNFKEQ. CDR3 sequence: CASSQEVHETQYF. CDR3 bases: TGTGCCAGCAGCCAAGAAGTCCATGAGACCCAGTACTTC.

This clonotype was detected only a few times. The chain has TRBV29-1 and TRBJ2-7; weak D call: TRBD2 (6 bases). Trimming removed 8 bases at V and 3 bases at J, with 14 bases between. Germline lookup yields CDR1 SQVTM and CDR2 ANQGSEA. The CDR3 has 12 residues. CDR3 sequence: CSTRTGDYEQYF. The DNA for the CDR3 is TGCAGCACTCGGACGGGAGACTACGAGCAGTACTTC.

This clonotype occurred a few times. The chain couples TRBV7-3 to TRBJ2-1; 8 bases are shared with TRBD2. The CDR3 extends over 15 amino acids. The V gene's germline CDR1 is SGHTA and CDR2 FQGTGA. V gave up 1 base and J gave up 9 bases; unmatched junction bases: 8. The CDR3 protein is CASSLKAGAVSEQFF. The CDR3 coding sequence is TGTGCCAGCAGCTTAAAAGCGGGAGCGGTGAGTGAGCAGTTCTTC.

This clonotype was observed a few times. This sequence joins TRBV28 and TRBJ1-1, with D possibly matching TRBD1 (5 bases). CDR3 length: 15 residues. Germline V gene data show CDR1 as MDHEN and CDR2 as SYDVKM. The V end was cut by 3 bases, the J end by 1 base, with 12 bases between. The CDR3 loop reads CASSLAAGQNTEAFF. CDR3 in DNA: TGTGCCAGCAGTTTGGCGGCAGGGCAGAACACTGAAGCTTTCTTT.

This clonotype was counted a single time. The chain links TRBV5-1 to TRBJ2-3; tentative D call: TRBD1 (5 bases). The germline V gene encodes CDR1 SGHRS and CDR2 YFSETQ. Trimming shortened V by 5 bases and J by 0 bases, and 10 bases separated the two germline ends. This CDR3 contains 14 residues. The DNA for the CDR3 is TGCGCCAGCAGAAGACAGACTAGCACAGATACGCAGTATTTT. Protein product: CASRRQTSTDTQYF. The full variable domain, its missing parts supplied by reference TRBV5-1 and TRBJ2-3, is KAGVTQTPRYLIKTRGQQVTLSCSPISGHRSVSWYQQTPGQGLQFLFEYFSETQRNKGNFPGRFSGRQFSNSRSEMNVSTLELGDSALYLCASRRQTSTDTQYFGPGTRLTVL.

In this sample, this clonotype turned up a few times. The chain recombines TRBV20-1 with TRBJ2-7; no clear D. The V and J ends lost 0 bases and 4 bases respectively, with 4 bases between them. This CDR3 is 11 amino acids long. The V gene's germline CDR1 is DFQATT and CDR2 SNEGSKA (reference sequence). Written as DNA, the CDR3 is TGCAGTGCTAGAGATCCGTACGAGCAGTACTTC. This codes for CSARDPYEQYF.

This clonotype was seen only once. The V call is TRBV10-3, the J call TRBJ2-1; 7 nucleotides line up with TRBD2. CDR1 is ENHRY, CDR2 SYGVKD, per germline. Germline trimming cut 2 bases from V and 7 bases from J; bases unmatched to any gene: 2. This CDR3 is built from 13 residues. CDR3 bases: TGTGCCATCAGTGAGCTAGCGGAGAATGAGCAGTTCTTC. Its protein product is CAISELAENEQFF.

This sequence joins TRBV2 and TRBJ1-1, with TRBD1 matching over 7 bases. V trimming: 8 bases; J trimming: 10 bases; junction bases outside the gene matches: 7. This CDR3 region has 11 residues. Germline-derived CDR1 and CDR2 are SNHLY and FYNNEI. As DNA, the CDR3 is TGTGCCAGCGGCAGGGGGGGAGTAGCTTTCTTT. This codes for CASGRGGVAFF.